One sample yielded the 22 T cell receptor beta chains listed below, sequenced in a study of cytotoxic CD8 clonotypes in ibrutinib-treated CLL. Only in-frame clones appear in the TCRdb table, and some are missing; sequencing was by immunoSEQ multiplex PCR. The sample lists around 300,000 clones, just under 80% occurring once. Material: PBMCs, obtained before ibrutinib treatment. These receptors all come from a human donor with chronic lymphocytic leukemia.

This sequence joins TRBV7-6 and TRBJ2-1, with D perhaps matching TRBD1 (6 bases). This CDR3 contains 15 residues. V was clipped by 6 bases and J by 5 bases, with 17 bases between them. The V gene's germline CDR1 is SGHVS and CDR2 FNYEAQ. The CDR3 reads CASRLSRQAHNEQFF. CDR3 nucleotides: TGTGCCAGCAGACTATCCCGACAGGCTCACAATGAGCAGTTCTTC. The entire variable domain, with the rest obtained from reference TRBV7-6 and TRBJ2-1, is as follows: GAGVSQSPRYKVTKRGQDVALRCDPISGHVSLYWYRQALGQGPEFLTYFNYEAQQDKSGLPNDRFSAERPEGSISTLTIQRTEQRDSAMYRCASRLSRQAHNEQFFGPGTRLTVL.

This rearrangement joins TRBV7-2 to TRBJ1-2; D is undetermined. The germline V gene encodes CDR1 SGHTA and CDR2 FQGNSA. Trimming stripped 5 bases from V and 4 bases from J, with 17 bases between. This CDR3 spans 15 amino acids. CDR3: CASSARSQISYGYTF. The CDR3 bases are TGTGCCAGCAGCGCGAGATCACAGATTTCCTATGGCTACACCTTC.

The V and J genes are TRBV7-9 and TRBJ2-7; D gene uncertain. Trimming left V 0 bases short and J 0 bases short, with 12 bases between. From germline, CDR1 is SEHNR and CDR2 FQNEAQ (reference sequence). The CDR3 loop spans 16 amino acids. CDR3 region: CASSLAATPGSYEQYF. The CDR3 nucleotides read TGTGCCAGCAGCTTAGCGGCAACTCCCGGCTCCTACGAGCAGTACTTC.

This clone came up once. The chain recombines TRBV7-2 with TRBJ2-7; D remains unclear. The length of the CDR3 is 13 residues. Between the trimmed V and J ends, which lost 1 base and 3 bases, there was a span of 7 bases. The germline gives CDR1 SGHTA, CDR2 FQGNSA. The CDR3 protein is CASSLVQLYEQYF. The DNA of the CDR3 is TGTGCCAGCAGCTTAGTCCAGCTCTACGAGCAGTACTTC.

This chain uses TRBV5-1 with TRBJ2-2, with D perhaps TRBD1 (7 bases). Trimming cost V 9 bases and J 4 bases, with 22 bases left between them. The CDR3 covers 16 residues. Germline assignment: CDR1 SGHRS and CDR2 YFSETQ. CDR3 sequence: CATMVRGAAGTGELFF. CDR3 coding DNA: TGCGCCACCATGGTCAGGGGGGCGGCCGGCACCGGGGAGCTGTTTTTT.

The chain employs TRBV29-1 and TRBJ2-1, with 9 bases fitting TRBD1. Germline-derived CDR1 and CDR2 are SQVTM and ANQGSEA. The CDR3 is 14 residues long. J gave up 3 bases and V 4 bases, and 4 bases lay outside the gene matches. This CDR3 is CSVARDRDYNEQFF. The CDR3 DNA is TGCAGCGTTGCGAGGGACAGGGACTACAATGAGCAGTTCTTC.

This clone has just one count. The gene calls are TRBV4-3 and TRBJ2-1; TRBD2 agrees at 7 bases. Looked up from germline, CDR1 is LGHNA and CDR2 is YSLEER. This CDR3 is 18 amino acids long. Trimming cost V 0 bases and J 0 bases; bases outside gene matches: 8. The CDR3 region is CASSQDSGRGSSYNEQFF. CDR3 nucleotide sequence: TGCGCCAGCAGCCAAGATTCAGGGCGGGGGAGCTCCTACAATGAGCAGTTCTTC.

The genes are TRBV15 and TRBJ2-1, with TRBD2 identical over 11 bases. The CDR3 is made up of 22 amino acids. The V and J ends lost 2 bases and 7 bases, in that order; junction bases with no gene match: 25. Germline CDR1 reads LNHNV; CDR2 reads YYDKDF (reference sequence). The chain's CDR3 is CATSRTFLETLAGGQWLNEQFF. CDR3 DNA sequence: TGTGCCACCAGCAGAACTTTTTTAGAAACTTTAGCGGGAGGGCAGTGGTTGAATGAGCAGTTCTTC.

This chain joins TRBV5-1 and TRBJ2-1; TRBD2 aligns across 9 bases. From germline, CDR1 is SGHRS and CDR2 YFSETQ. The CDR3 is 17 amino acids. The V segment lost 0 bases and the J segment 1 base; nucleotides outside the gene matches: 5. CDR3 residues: CASSLVGAGGSYNEQFF. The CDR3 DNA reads TGCGCCAGCAGCTTGGTTGGAGCGGGAGGATCCTACAATGAGCAGTTCTTC.

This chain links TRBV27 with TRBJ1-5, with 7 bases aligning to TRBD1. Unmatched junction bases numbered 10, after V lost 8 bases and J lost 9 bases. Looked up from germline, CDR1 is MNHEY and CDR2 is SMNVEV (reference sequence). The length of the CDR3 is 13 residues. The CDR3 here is CASRDSGLGPQHF. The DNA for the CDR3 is TGTGCCAGCCGGGACAGCGGTCTGGGGCCCCAGCATTTT.

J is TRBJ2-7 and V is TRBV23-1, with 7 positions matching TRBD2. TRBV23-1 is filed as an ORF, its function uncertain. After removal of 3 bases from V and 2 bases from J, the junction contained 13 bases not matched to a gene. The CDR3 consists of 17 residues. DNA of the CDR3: TGCGCCAGCAGTCACTCAAATTGGGCTAGCGGCACCTACGAGCAGTACTTC. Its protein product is CASSHSNWASGTYEQYF.

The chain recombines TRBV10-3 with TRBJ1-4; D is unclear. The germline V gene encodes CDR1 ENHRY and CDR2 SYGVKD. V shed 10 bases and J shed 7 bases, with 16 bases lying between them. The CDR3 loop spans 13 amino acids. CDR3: CATGASRGEKLFF. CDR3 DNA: TGTGCCACCGGAGCGAGCCGGGGTGAAAAACTGTTTTTT.

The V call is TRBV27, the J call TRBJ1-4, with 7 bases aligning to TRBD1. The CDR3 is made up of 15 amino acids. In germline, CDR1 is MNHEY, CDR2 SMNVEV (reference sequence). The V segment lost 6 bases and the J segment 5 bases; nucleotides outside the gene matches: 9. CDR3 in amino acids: CASRNLGTDNEKLFF. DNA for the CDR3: TGTGCCAGCAGGAACCTGGGGACAGACAATGAAAAACTGTTTTTT.

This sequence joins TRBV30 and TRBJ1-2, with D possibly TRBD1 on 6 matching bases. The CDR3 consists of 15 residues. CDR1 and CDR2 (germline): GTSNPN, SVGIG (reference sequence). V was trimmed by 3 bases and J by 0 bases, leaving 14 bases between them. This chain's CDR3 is CAWSGPGQANYGYTF. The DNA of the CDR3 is TGTGCCTGGAGCGGGCCGGGACAAGCTAACTATGGCTACACCTTC.

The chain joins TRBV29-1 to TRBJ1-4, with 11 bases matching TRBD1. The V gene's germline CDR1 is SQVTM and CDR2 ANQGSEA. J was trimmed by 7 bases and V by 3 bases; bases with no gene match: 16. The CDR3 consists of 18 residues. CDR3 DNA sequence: TGCAGCGTTGACTCCGGGACAGGGGGTACTAGTAGTCGTGAAAAACTGTTTTTT. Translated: CSVDSGTGGTSSREKLFF.

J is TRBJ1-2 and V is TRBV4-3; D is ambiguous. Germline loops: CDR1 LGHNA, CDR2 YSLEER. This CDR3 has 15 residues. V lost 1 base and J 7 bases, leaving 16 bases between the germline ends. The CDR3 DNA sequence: TGCGCCAGCAGCCAAGTTGGAGTATTAGTGTCTGGCTACACCTTC. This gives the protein CASSQVGVLVSGYTF.

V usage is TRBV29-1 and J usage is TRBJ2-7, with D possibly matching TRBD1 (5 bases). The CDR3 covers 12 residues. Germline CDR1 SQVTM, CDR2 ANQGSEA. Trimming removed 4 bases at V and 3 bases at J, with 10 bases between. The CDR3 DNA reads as TGCAGCGTTGTCCCCCAGGGCTACGAGCAGTACTTC. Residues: CSVVPQGYEQYF.

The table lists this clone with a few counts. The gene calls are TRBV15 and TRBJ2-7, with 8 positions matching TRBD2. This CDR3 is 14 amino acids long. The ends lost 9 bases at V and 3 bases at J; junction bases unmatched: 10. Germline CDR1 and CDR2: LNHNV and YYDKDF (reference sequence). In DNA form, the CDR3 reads TGTGCCACAAGAGCTAGCGGGCACGTCTACGAGCAGTACTTC. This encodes CATRASGHVYEQYF. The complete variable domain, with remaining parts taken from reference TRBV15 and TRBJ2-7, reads DAMVIQNPRYQVTQFGKPVTLSCSQTLNHNVMYWYQQKSSQAPKLLFHYYDKDFNNEADTPDNFQSRRPNTSFCFLDIRSPGLGDTAMYLCATRASGHVYEQYFGPGTRLTVT.

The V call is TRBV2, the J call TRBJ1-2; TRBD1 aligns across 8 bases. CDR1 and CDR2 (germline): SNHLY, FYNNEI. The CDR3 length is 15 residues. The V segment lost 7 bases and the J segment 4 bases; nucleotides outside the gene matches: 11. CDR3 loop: CASKDRAVDSYGYTF. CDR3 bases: TGTGCCAGCAAGGACAGGGCGGTCGATTCCTATGGCTACACCTTC.

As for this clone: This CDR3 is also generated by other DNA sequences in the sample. The CDR3 protein is CASSLAGSGANVLTF. For the CDR3, the DNA is TGCGCCAGCAGCTTGGCAGGCTCTGGGGCCAACGTCCTGACTTTC. The chain uses TRBV5-1 and TRBJ2-6; D is unresolved. The CDR3 runs 15 residues. V was clipped by 0 bases and J by 0 bases, with 4 bases between them. Germline CDR1 and CDR2: SGHRS and YFSETQ.

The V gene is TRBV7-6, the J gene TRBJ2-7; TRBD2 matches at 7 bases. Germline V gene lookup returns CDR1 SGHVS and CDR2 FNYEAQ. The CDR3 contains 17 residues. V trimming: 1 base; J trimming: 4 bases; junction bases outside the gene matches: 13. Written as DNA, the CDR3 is TGTGCCAGCAGCTTAGAATATGATGGCGGGAGCGGATACGAGCAGTACTTC. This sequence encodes CASSLEYDGGSGYEQYF.

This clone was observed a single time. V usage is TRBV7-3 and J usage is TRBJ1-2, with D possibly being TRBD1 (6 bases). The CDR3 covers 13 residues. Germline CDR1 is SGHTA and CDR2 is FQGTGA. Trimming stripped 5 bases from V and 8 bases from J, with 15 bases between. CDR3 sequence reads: CASSPGGREGYTF. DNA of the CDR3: TGTGCCAGCAGCCCGGGGGGCAGGGAAGGCTACACCTTC.